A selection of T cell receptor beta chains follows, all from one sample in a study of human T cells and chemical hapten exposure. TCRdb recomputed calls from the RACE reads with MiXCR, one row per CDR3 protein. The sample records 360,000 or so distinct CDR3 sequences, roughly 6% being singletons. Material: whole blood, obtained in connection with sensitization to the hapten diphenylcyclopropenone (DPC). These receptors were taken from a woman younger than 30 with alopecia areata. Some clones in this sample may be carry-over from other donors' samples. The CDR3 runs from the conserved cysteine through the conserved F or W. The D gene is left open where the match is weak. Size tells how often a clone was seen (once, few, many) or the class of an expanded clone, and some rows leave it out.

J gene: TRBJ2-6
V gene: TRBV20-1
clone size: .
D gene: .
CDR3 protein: CSARDSQTGANVLTF
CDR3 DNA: TGCAGTGCTAGAGATAGCCAGACTGGGGCCAACGTCCTGACTTTC

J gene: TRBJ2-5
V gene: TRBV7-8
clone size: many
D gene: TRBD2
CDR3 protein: CASSRPTSGGYGTQYF
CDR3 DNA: TGTGCCAGCAGCCGTCCGACTAGCGGGGGGTATGGGACCCAGTACTTC

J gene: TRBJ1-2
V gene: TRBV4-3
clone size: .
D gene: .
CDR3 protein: CASSQGSWGGYGYTF
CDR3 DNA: TGCGCCAGCAGCCAGGGCTCGTGGGGTGGGTATGGCTACACCTTC

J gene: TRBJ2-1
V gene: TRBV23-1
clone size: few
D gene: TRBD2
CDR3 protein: CASSPHPLRGGRNEQFF
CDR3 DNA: TGCGCCAGCAGTCCTCACCCCCTTCGGGGGGGCAGGAATGAGCAGTTCTTC

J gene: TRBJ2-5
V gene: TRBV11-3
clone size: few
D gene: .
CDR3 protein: CASSLAREQETQYF
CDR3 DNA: TGTGCCAGCAGCTTAGCCAGGGAACAAGAGACCCAGTACTTC

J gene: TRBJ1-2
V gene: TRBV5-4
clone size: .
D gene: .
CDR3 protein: CASSLLDSRFVDGYTF
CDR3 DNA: TGTGCCAGCAGCCTACTGGACAGTAGGTTTGTGGATGGCTACACCTTC

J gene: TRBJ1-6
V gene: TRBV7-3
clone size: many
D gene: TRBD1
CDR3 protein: CASSLRQGHRSPLHF
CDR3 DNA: TGTGCCAGCAGCTTAAGACAGGGACATCGATCACCCCTCCACTTT

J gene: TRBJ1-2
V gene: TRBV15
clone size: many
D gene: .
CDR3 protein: CATSRDRIIADYGYTF
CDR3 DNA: TGTGCCACCAGCAGAGATCGCATCATCGCAGACTATGGCTACACCTTC

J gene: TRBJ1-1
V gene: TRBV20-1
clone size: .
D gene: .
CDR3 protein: CSARRGAEAFF
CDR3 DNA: TGCAGTGCTCGCCGGGGGGCTGAAGCTTTCTTT

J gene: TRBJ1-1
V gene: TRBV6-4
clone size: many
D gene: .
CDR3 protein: CAREHQRSTEAFF
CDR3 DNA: TGTGCCAGGGAACACCAGAGGAGCACTGAAGCTTTCTTT

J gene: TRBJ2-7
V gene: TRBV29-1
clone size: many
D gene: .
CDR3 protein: CSVGGSINPYEQYF
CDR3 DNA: TGCAGCGTTGGGGGCAGCATCAACCCCTACGAGCAGTACTTC

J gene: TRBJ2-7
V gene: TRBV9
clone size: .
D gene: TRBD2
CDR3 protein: CASSSNLGGYEQYF
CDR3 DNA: TGTGCCAGCAGTAGTAATCTCGGGGGGTACGAGCAGTACTTC

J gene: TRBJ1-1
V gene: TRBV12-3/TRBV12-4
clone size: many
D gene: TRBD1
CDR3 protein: CASSFARGRTEAFF
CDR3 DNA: TGTGCCAGCAGTTTTGCCAGGGGGAGGACTGAAGCTTTCTTT

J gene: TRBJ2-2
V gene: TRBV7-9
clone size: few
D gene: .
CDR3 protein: CASSQDRGRDAGELFF
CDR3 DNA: TGTGCCAGCAGTCAAGACCGGGGACGGGACGCCGGGGAGCTGTTTTTT

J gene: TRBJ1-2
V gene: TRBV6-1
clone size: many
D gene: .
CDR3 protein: CASSEARAIGYTF
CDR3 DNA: TGTGCCAGCAGTGAAGCGCGCGCAATTGGCTACACCTTC

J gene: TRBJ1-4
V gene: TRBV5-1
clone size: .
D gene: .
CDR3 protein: CASSSNRDEKLFF
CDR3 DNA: TGCGCCAGCAGCTCAAACAGGGACGAAAAACTGTTTTTT

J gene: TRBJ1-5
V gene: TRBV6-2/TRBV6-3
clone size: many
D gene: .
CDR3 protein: CASSYVRDRPNQPQHF
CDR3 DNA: TGTGCCAGCAGTTACGTCCGGGACCGACCAAATCAGCCCCAGCATTTT

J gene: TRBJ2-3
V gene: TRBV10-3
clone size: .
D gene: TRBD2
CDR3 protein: CATRGGAGDTQYF
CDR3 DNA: TGTGCCACCCGCGGGGGGGCCGGGGATACGCAGTATTTT

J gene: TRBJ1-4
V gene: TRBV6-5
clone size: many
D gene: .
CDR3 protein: CASSYDPNNEKLFF
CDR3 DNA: TGTGCCAGCAGTTATGACCCAAATAATGAAAAACTGTTTTTT

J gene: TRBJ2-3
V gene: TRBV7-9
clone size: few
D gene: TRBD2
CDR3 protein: CASSSGGAGAFTDTQYF
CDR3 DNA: TGTGCCAGCAGCTCTGGCGGAGCGGGGGCCTTCACAGATACGCAGTATTTT

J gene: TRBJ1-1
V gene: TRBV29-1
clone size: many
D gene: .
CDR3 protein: CSVEASLNTEAFF
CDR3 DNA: TGCAGCGTTGAGGCGTCTTTGAACACTGAAGCTTTCTTT

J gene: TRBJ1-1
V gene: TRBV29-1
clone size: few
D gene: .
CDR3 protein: CSVVTPIGRGGTEASF
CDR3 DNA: TGCAGCGTTGTAACCCCTATAGGCAGGGGAGGGACTGAAGCTTCCTTT

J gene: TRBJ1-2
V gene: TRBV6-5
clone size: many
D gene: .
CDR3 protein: CASSYRGGQTHSGYTF
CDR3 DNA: TGTGCCAGCAGTTATAGAGGGGGGCAGACTCATAGCGGCTACACCTTC

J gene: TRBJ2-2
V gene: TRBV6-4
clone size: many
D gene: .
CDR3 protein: CASSDPRGTGELFF
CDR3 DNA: TGTGCCAGCAGTGACCCCCGCGGCACCGGGGAGCTGTTTTTT

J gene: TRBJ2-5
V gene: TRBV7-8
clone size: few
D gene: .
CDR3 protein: CASSLARGRYPQETQYF
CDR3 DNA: TGTGCCAGCAGCTTAGCTCGTGGTCGGTACCCTCAAGAGACCCAGTACTTC

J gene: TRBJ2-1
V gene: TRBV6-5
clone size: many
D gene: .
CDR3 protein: CASSYSGRSEQFF
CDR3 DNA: TGTGCCAGCAGTTACTCAGGGAGGAGTGAGCAGTTCTTC

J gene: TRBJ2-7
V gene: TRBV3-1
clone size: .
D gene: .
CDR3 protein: CASSRRGVYEQYF
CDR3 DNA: TGTGCCAGCAGCCGTCGGGGCGTCTACGAGCAGTACTTC

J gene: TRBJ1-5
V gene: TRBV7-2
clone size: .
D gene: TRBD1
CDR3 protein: CASSPFTGDNQPQHF
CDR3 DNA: TGTGCCAGCAGCCCATTTACAGGGGACAATCAGCCCCAGCATTTT

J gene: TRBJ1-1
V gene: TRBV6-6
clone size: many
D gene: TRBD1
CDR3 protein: CASIEDRGVTEAFF
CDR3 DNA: TGTGCCAGCATCGAGGACAGGGGAGTCACTGAAGCTTTCTTT

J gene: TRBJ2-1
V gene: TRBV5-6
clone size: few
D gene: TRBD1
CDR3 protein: CASNQGAEQFF
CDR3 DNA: TGTGCCAGCAACCAGGGGGCTGAGCAGTTCTTC

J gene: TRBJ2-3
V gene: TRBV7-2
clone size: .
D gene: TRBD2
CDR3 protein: CASSLGGTSGVFTDTQYF
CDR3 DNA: TGTGCCAGCAGCTTAGGGGGGACTAGCGGGGTTTTCACAGATACGCAGTATTTT

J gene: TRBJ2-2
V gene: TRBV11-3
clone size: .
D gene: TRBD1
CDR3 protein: CASSSTGAGELFF
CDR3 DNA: TGTGCCAGCAGCTCTACAGGGGCCGGGGAGCTGTTTTTT

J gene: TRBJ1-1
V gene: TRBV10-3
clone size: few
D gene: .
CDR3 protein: CAIATGGTTEAFF
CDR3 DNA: TGTGCCATCGCGACAGGCGGGACCACTGAAGCTTTCTTT

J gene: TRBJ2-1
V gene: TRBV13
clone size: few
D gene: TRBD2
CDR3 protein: CASSLAREGSNEQFF
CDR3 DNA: TGTGCCAGCAGCTTAGCCCGGGAGGGTAGCAATGAGCAGTTCTTC

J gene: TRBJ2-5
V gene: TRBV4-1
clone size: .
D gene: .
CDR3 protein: CASSRGQTAKFEETQYF
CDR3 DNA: TGCGCCAGCAGCCGCGGACAGACTGCAAAATTTGAAGAGACCCAGTACTTC

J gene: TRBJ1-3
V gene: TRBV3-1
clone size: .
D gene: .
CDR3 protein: CASSQDSLRGPGNTIYF
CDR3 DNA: TGTGCCAGCAGCCAAGATTCTCTGCGGGGACCTGGAAACACCATATATTTT

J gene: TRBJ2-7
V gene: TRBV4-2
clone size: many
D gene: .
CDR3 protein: CASSRGGLIDEQYF
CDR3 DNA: TGTGCCAGCAGCCGGGGGGGCCTAATCGACGAGCAGTACTTC

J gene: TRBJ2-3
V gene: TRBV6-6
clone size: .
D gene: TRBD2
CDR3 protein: CASSSTLAVGTDTQYF
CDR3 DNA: TGTGCCAGCAGCTCGACCCTAGCGGTCGGCACAGATACGCAGTATTTT